The source of this T cell receptor beta chain is a study of tissue T cells after allogeneic stem cell transplantation (dated by TCRdb to between 2021 and 2023). At the level of the whole study: The study profiled TCR beta repertoires in many tissues obtained from research autopsies of patients with and without GVHD, and also in mouse models of GVHD. The human arm was conducted as a prospective observational study, and neither blinding nor randomization was performed. What the study reported, not specific to this receptor: A small and clinically heterogeneous patient cohort was studied, and sampling depth was acknowledged as a limitation. Not many T cell clones showed up in more than one patient, yet clustering based on motifs uncovered repertoire signatures that were shared across patients in a tissue-specific way. The study did not determine which tissue TCRs were alloreactive or antigen-specific, and some clones might have been persisting host cells. In both patients and mice, T cells from blood and spleen covered only a limited part of the TCR repertoire found in tissues. Within patients, how anatomically similar tissues were was a major factor shaping TCR repertoire composition, regardless of disease or transplant status.

According to the study, the label for this sample's time point signals: mouse harvest day 14 after allogeneic transplant. Mouse grafts consisting of 10^7 T-cell-depleted bone marrow cells combined with 10^6 splenic CD5+ T cells were administered by tail vein injection. A major MHC-mismatch B6 (H2b) into BALB/c (H2d) model was used to model mouse GVHD, and tissues were profiled at day 7 or 14. On day 7 or 14 post-transplant, mouse tissues and retro-orbital blood were harvested with separate sterile tools for each animal, and livers were flushed before harvest. Before genomic DNA isolation with the DNeasy Blood & Tissue Kit, mouse tissues were minced using razor blades in buffered saline. Per the germline V gene (reference sequence), KGHPV is the CDR1 and FQNQEV is the CDR2. V loses 3 bases of germline sequence and J loses 1 base, and the interval between the two ends is 3 bases. The CDR3, from cysteine to phenylalanine, totals 12 residues. Sequencing covers 33 bases of the CDR3, shown here with the frame starting at base 1.

Receptor libraries were prepared by the immunoSEQ multiplex PCR assay. TCRbeta CDR3 sequencing was done by Adaptive Biotechnologies at survey depth, reporting CDR3 sequences, V/J genes, productive frequency and template counts. TCR beta CDR3 regions were amplified from genomic DNA instead of RNA. The original methods were these. Jensen-Shannon divergence was used to quantify pairwise repertoire overlap between tissues, with a value of 1 meaning complete divergence and a value of 0 meaning identical repertoires. Based on pairwise JSD values, tissues were grouped by single-linkage agglomerative hierarchical clustering, and the results were shown as dendrograms. GLIPH2 was run on all patient samples with simulation_depth 1000, kmer_min_depth 3, cdr3_length_cutoff 8, keeping groups with more than two unique CDR3s. A standardized tissue-overlap score extrapolated Jaccard GLIPH-group overlap across patients to a standard repertoire size of 1000 clones. Linear mixed-effect models, with tissue as a fixed effect and individual as a random effect, were used to test how diversity related to clinical or experimental variables. The clones in this table, taken by TCRdb from immuneACCESS, are in-frame only. Not every clone is retained; where verified, under half of the shortfall comes from an unresolved V gene, and the cause of the rest is unknown. V, J and clone size are taken as reported in that table, and D and trimming were inferred from the DNA itself. The sample table records roughly 7,800 clones; roughly 32% of these occur just once. Clones ranked in the top ten supply more than 3% of the sample.

Turning to this clone: Its binding antigen is unknown. Note that gene names and germline sequences for this receptor are mouse ones. The DNA ends 1 residue before the CDR3 does, and the rest of the CDR3 is filled in from the germline J gene.

The sequenced sample was skin. The chain links TRBV26 with TRBJ1-1; a confident D gene designation cannot be given. The TCR originated in a female BALB/c mouse given C57BL/6 T cells with graft-versus-host disease after an allogeneic hematopoietic cell transplant. The CDR3 DNA, read in part, is TGTGCCAGCAGTCTCCAAAACACAGAAGTCTTC. Translated, this gives CASSLQNTEVF. The entire CDR3 protein reads CASSLQNTEVFF.